This T cell receptor beta chain was identified during a study of CD8+ T cells in alopecia areata. Study conclusions and caveats: Clonality exceeded that of normal scalp in lesional scalp, most notably in alopecia totalis/universalis. When scalp samples are sequenced, resident alphabeta T cells of normal skin are also captured. Patients showed less clear TCR sequence sharing than mice, possibly partly because of HLA diversity.

The CDR3 is 14 amino acids. V was pared by 5 bases and J by 4 bases, with 4 bases of the junction left unmatched. The germline gives CDR1 NNHDY, CDR2 SYVADS. Of note for this clone: What it binds is unknown. Gene names and germline refer to mouse. The sequenced fragment ends 4 residues before the CDR3 boundary, so the rest is inferred from the germline J gene.

Extracted from the samples, RNA was reverse transcribed into cDNA to serve as the sequencing template. Generated by immunoSEQ multiplex PCR, the TCRdb table keeps only in-frame clones and is missing some. This sample carries some 110,000 clones and no singletons, and around a fifth goes to the top ten. This rearrangement joins TRBV13-3 to TRBJ2-2, with TRBD2 matching 8 bases. Material for sequencing was lesional skin. The sequence was collected from a C3H/HeJ mouse with alopecia areata. For this mouse line, the MHC haplotype is H2-k. The chain's CDR3 is CASRGTGGTGQLYF. The covered CDR3 bases are TGTGCCAGCAGAGGGACTGGAGGCACCGGG.